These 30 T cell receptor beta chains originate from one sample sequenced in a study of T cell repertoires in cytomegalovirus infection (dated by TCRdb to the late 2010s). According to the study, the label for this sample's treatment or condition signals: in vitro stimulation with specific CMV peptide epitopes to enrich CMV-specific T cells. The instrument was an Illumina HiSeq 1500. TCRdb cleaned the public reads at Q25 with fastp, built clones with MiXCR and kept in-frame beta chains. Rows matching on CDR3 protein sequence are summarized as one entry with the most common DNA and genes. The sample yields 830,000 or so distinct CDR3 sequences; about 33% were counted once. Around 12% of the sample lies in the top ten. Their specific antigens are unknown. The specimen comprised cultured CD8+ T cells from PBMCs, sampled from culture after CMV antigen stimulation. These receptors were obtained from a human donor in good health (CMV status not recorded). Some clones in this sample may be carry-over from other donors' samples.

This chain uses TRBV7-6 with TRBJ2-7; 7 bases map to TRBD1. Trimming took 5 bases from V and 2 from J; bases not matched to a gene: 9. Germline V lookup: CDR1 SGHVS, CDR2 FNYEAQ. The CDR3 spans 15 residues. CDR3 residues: CASSDKPGTAYEQYV. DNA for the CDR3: TGTGCCAGCAGCGATAAGCCCGGGACAGCCTACGAGCAGTACGTC.

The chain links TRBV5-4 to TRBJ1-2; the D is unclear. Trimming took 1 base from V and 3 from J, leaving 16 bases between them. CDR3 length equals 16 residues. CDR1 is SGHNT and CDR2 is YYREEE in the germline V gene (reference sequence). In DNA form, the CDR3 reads TGTGCCAGCAGCTTGAAAAGAGAAACTAGGCACTATGGCTACACCTTC. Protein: CASSLKRETRHYGYTF.

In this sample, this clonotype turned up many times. In DNA, the CDR3 is TGTGCCAGCAGCTTATATATTCGGGAGACCCAGTACTTC. It translates to CASSLYIRETQYF. The V call is TRBV7-8, the J call TRBJ2-5; D not resolved. The CDR3 is 13 residues long. The germline V gene encodes CDR1 SGHVS and CDR2 FQNEAQ. V dropped 2 bases and J dropped 5 bases, with 9 bases sitting between them.

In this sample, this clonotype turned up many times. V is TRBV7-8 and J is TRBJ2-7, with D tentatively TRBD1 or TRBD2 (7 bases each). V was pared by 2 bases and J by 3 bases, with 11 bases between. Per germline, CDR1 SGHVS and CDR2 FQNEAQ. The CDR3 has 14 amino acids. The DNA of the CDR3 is TGTGCCAGCAGCTTAACAGGGGACTACTACGAGCAGTACGTC. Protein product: CASSLTGDYYEQYV.

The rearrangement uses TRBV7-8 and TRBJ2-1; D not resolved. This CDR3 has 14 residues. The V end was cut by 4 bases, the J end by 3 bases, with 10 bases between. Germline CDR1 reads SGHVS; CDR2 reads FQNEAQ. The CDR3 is CASSYTDGYNEQFF. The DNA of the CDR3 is TGTGCCAGCAGCTACACGGACGGCTACAATGAGCAGTTCTTC.

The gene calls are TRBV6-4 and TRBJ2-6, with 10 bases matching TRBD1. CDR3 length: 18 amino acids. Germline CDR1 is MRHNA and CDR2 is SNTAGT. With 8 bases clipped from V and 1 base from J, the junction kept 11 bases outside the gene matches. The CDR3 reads CASWLNWDRGSGANVLTF. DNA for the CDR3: TGTGCCAGCTGGCTAAACTGGGACAGGGGTTCTGGGGCCAACGTCCTGACTTTC.

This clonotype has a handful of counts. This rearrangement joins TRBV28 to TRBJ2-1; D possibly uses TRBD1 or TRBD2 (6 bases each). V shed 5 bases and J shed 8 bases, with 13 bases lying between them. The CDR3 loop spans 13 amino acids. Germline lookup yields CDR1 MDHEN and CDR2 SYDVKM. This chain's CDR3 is CASSNPGGYEQFF. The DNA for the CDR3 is TGTGCCAGCAGTAACCCCGGGGGCTATGAGCAGTTCTTC.

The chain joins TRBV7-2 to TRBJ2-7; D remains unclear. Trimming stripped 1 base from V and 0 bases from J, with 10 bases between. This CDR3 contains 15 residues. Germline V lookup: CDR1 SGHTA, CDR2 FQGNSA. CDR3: CASSLDLQSSYEQYV. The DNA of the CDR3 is TGTGCCAGCAGCTTAGACCTACAGAGCTCCTACGAGCAGTACGTC.

The CDR3 DNA reads TGTGCCAGCAGCTTAGAGAGCGGGGGGGCGGGCGAGACCCAGTACTTC. This sequence encodes CASSLESGGAGETQYF. The chain has TRBV7-2 and TRBJ2-5, with 10 bases fitting TRBD2. The CDR3 has 16 residues. Germline CDR1 and CDR2: SGHTA and FQGNSA. The trim removed 1 base at V and 5 bases at J, leaving 7 bases unmatched.

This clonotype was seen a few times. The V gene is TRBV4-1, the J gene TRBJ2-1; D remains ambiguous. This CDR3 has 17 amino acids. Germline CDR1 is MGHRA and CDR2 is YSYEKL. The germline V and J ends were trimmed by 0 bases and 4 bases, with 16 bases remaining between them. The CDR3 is CASSQDTAALRYNEQFF. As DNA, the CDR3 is TGCGCCAGCAGCCAAGATACGGCAGCCTTGAGGTACAATGAGCAGTTCTTC.

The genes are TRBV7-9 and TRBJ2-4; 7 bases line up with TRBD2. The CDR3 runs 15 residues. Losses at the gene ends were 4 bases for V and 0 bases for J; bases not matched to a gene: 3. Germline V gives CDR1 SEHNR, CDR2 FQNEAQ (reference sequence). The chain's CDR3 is CASSSGGRAKNIQYF. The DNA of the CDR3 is TGTGCCAGCAGCTCCGGGGGGAGAGCCAAAAACATTCAGTACTTC.

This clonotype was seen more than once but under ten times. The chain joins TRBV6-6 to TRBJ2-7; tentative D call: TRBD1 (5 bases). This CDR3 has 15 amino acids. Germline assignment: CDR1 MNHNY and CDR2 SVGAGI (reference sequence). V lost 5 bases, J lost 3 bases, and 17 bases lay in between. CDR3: CASSGLRDESYEQYF. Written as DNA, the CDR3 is TGTGCCAGCAGTGGTCTCAGGGATGAAAGCTACGAGCAGTACTTC.

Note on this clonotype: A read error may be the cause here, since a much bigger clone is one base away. CDR3 amino acids: CASSFGAANTEASF. CDR3 DNA: TGTGCCAGCAGTTTCGGCGCGGCAAACACTGAAGCTTCCTTT. V and J are TRBV27 and TRBJ1-1; D gene uncertain. Germline CDR1 MNHEY, CDR2 SMNVEV (reference sequence). CDR3 size: 14 residues.

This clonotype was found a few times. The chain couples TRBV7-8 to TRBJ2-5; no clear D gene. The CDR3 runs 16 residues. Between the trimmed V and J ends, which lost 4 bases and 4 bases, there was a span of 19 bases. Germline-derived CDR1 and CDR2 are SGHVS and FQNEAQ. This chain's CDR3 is CASSSAGPPAIETQYF. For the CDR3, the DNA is TGTGCCAGCAGCTCGGCAGGACCCCCGGCAATAGAGACCCAGTACTTC.

The CDR3 spells CASSTEIQETQYF. Written as DNA, the CDR3 is TGTGCCAGCAGTACAGAGATTCAAGAGACCCAGTACTTC. V gene TRBV2 combines with J gene TRBJ2-5; D unresolved. From germline, CDR1 is SNHLY and CDR2 FYNNEI. V was cut by 5 bases and J by 2 bases, with 9 bases left in between. There are 13 residues in the CDR3.

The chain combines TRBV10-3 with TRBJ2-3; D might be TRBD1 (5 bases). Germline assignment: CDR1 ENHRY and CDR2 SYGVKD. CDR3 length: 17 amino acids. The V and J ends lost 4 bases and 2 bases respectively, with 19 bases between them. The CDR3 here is CAISVSLQGPPTDTQYF. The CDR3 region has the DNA TGTGCCATCAGTGTCTCGCTGCAGGGCCCCCCCACAGATACGCAGTATTTT.

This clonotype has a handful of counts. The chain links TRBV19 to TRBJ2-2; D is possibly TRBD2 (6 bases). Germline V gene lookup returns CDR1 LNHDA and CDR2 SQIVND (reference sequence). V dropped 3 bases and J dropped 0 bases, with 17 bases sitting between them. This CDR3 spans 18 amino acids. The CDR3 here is CASSMWRGPPSNTGELFF. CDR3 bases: TGTGCCAGTAGTATGTGGAGGGGCCCACCCTCGAACACCGGGGAGCTGTTTTTT.

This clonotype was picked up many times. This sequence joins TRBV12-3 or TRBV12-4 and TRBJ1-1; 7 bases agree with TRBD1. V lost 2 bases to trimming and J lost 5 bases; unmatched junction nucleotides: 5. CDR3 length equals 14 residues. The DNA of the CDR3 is TGTGCCAGCAGTTTATCCCTGGGACAGACTGAAGCTTTCTTT. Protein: CASSLSLGQTEAFF.

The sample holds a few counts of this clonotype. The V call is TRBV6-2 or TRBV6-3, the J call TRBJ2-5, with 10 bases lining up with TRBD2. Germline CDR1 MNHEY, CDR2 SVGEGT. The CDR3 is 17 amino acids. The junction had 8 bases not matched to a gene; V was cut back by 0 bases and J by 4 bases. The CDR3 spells CASSYSMSGGARETQYF. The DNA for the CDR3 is TGTGCCAGCAGTTACTCCATGAGCGGGGGGGCCAGAGAGACCCAGTACTTC.

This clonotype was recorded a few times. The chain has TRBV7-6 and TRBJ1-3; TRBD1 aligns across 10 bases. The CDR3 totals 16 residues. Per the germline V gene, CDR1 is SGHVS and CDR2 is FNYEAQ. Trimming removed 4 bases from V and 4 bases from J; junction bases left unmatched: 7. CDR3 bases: TGTGCCAGCAGCTCGAGACAGGGGGCGGGAGGAAACACCATATATTTT. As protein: CASSSRQGAGGNTIYF.

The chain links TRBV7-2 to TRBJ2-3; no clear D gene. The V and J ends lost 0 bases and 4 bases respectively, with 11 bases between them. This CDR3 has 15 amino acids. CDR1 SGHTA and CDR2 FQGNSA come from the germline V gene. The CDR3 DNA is TGTGCCAGCAGCTTAGCGCCTAGAGCCCCAGATACGCAGTATTTT. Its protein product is CASSLAPRAPDTQYF.

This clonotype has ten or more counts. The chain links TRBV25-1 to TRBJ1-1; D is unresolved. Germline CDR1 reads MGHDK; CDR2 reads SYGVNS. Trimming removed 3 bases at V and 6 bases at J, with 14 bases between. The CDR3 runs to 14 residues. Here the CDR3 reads CASSEEIFRPEAFF. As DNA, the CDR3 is TGTGCCAGCAGTGAGGAAATTTTTCGTCCTGAAGCTTTCTTT.

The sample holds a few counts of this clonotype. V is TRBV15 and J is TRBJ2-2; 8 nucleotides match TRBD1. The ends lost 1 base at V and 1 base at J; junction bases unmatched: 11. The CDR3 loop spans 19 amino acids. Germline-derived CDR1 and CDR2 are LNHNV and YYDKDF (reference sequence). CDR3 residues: CATSRAGTGLNWNTGELFF. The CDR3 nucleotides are TGTGCCACCAGCAGAGCCGGGACAGGTCTTAACTGGAACACCGGGGAGCTGTTTTTT.

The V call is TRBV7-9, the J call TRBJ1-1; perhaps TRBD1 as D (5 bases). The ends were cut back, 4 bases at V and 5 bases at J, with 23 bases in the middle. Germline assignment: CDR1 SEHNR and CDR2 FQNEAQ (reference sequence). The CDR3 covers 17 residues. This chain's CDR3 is CASSSTRPTASGTEAFF. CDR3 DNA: TGTGCCAGCAGCTCTACCCGGCCGACAGCCTCGGGGACTGAAGCTTTCTTT.

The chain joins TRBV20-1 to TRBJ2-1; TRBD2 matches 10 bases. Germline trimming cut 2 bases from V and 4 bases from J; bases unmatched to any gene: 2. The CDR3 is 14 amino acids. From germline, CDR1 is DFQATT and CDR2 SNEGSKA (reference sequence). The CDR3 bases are TGCAGTGCTAGACTAGCGGGAGCTTACAATGAGCAGTTCTTC. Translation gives CSARLAGAYNEQFF.

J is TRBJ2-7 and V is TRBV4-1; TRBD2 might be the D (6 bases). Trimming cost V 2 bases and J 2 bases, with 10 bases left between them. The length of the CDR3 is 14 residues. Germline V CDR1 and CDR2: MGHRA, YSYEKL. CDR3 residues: CASSQLTGAYEQYF. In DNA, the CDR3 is TGCGCCAGCAGCCAACTGACGGGAGCCTACGAGCAGTACTTC.

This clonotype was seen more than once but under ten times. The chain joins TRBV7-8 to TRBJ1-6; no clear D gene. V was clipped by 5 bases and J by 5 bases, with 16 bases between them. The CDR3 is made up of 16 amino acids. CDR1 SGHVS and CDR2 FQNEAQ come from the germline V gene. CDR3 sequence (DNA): TGTGCCAGCAGCCCCCGGAGCGGGGAGAATAATTCACCCCTCCACTTT. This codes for CASSPRSGENNSPLHF.

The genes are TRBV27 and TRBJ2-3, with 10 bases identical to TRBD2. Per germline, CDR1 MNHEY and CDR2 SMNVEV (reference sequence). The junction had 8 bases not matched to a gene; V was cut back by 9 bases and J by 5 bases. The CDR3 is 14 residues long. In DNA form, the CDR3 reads TGTGCCAGTCAGCGGGGGGGCGATCAAGATACGCAGTATTTT. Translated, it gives CASQRGGDQDTQYF.

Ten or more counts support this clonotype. The DNA of the CDR3 is TGTGCCAGCAGCTTATATAGCCGTGTCCTAGCGGGGTTAGAGGAGACCCAGTACTTC. Protein sequence: CASSLYSRVLAGLEETQYF. J is TRBJ2-5 and V is TRBV7-8; TRBD2 matches at 9 bases. The CDR3 runs to 19 residues. V lost 2 bases, J lost 5 bases, and 18 bases stayed unmatched. CDR1 is SGHVS and CDR2 is FQNEAQ in the germline V gene.

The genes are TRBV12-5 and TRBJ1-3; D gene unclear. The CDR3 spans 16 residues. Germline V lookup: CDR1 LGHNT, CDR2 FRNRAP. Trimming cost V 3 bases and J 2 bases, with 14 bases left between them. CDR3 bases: TGTGCTAGTGGTTTTGGCCCTCTGGGGACTGGAAACACCATATATTTT. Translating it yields CASGFGPLGTGNTIYF.